This T cell receptor (beta chain) was found in a study of blood T cell repertoires in COVID-19. Germline CDR1 and CDR2: SNHLY and FYNNEI. J was trimmed by 6 bases and V by 4 bases; bases with no gene match: 6. The CDR3 has 16 amino acids. Profiling relied on immunoSEQ multiplex PCR, and the TCRdb table lists in-frame clones only, not all of them. The data show tens of thousands of clones, over 80% seen once. This TCR was sampled from a man in his forties or fifties with COVID-19, enrolled during active disease. The sequenced material came from peripheral blood. The V call is TRBV2, the J call TRBJ2-2, with 12 bases fitting TRBD2. The CDR3 loop reads CASSGDPSGRAGELFF. CDR3 in DNA: TGTGCCAGCAGTGGGGACCCTAGCGGGAGGGCCGGGGAGCTGTTTTTT.